The subject of this entry is one TCR beta chain. This specimen comes from a study of T cell changes during pregnancy in multiple sclerosis. The data were produced by immunoSEQ multiplex PCR, yet TCRdb's version contains in-frame clones alone and is incomplete. The table shows roughly 56,000 clones, with 91% occurring only once. Trimming cost V 7 bases and J 5 bases, with 17 bases left between them. Germline V lookup: CDR1 SGHVS, CDR2 FNYEAQ. The CDR3 is 14 amino acids. Sequencing was performed on CD4+ T cells from peripheral blood mononuclear cells, taken after pregnancy. This receptor was taken from a female donor in good health, enrolled as a control in a pregnancy study. This chain joins TRBV7-6 and TRBJ1-1; perhaps TRBD1 as D (6 bases). The CDR3: CASTPWEGETEAFF. CDR3 nucleotides: TGTGCCAGCACCCCATGGGAGGGGGAGACTGAAGCTTTCTTT.